Reported below is one T cell receptor (beta chain). This clone has a single count. Its specific antigen is unknown. The input lacks base qualities; no much larger clone sits a single base away. This sample is part of a study of sequential checkpoint blockade in melanoma (dated by TCRdb to the late 2010s). As for the study more broadly: Patients were randomized 1:1 to first-line nivolumab followed by ipilimumab (arm A) or ipilimumab followed by nivolumab (arm B). Matched tumor biopsies were taken from over 20 patients before treatment and at week 13, after single-agent nivolumab (arm A) or ipilimumab (arm B). TCRbeta immunosequencing was performed on DNA from roughly 91 pretreatment melanoma tumor samples. Roughly 85% of the matched pre- and post-treatment tumor biopsy pairs came from the same lesion. Maintenance nivolumab came after each of the two trial sequences.

The CDR3 runs 14 residues from the cysteine to the phenylalanine. Only the CDR3 portion is preserved as DNA: 42 bases, with reading frame beginning at the first base. A distance of 13 bases separates the germline ends of V and J, which lose 6 bases and 3 bases respectively. Looking up the germline V gene yields CDR1 WSHSY and CDR2 SAAADI. According to the study, the label for this sample's treatment or condition signals: randomized to nivolumab then ipilimumab (arm A) or the reverse (arm B). None of the patients in the trial had previously been given DNA-damaging chemotherapy. Samples were obtained from patients with melanoma enrolled in CheckMate 064, a randomized, open-label phase II trial of sequential checkpoint blockade. Genomic DNA from formalin-fixed paraffin-embedded (FFPE) tissue samples was used for tumor TCR sequencing. The immunoSEQ Assay was used to immunosequence TCRbeta CDR3 regions from genomic DNA. Genomic DNA was amplified by bias-controlled multiplex PCR before high-throughput sequencing. Per the source publication's procedure: To quantify the absolute abundance of each unique TCRbeta CDR3 region, the sequences were collapsed and filtered. Clonality was defined as 1 minus Pielou's evenness and was calculated using productive rearrangements only. To compute tumor T-cell fraction, TCRbeta template counts were normalized to usable DNA, with usable DNA estimated from several housekeeping genes. A previously published method was used to identify clones whose frequencies were significantly greater in on-treatment samples than in baseline samples. In its TCRdb copy, this immuneACCESS table keeps in-frame sequences only and misses some clones. Where compared with another copy, unresolved V genes explain less than half of these, and the others have no known cause. The V and J calls and clone size are taken from that table; D and trimming were inferred from the DNA. In this sample the table shows about 12,000 clones, approximately 25% of which occur a single time. The top ten clones comprise roughly 20% of the sample.

Beyond this particular receptor, the publication reports: Among patients in arm A, the nivolumab-first arm, pretreatment tumor TIL clonality was associated with response (P = .04). Clinical benefit was about 30 times more likely to be achieved by patients whose tumor T-cell fraction and clonality increased by week 13. Within-arm analyses of tumor T-cell fraction were limited by small sample sizes and reduced statistical power. PD-L1 staining and CD8+ T-cell counts correlated with tumor T-cell fraction and clonality, whereas mutational load did not. The model for predicting response that combines TCR metrics with mutation burden needs to be validated in larger, independent patient cohorts.

This receptor chain uses TRBV10-2 and TRBJ2-3; no D gene call is confident. The sample was tumor tissue (inferred from file names), taken from a patient given nivolumab and ipilimumab in sequence. The TCR comes from a human donor with melanoma. Here the CDR3 is given as CASSAADGTDTQYF. The bases read TGCGCCAGCAGCGCGGCGGATGGTACAGATACGCAGTATTTT.